These T cell receptor beta chains were read from a single sample in a study of blood T cell repertoires in COVID-19. Repertoires were generated with immunoSEQ multiplex PCR, while TCRdb's copy carries only in-frame clones and drops some. The sample shows about 80,000 clones, around 76% of them seen only once. Sequencing was carried out using peripheral blood. The receptor set was obtained from a man aged 65 to 79 with active or convalescent COVID-19. CDR3s leave out the opening cysteine and the closing phenylalanine or tryptophan. Fields, in order: V gene, J gene, CDR3 protein.

>TRBV18|TRBJ2-1
ASSPAGTGYNEQF
>TRBV6-5|TRBJ1-1
ASSYAGYTEAF
>TRBV19|TRBJ2-1
ASSIGLAIYNEQF
>TRBV30|TRBJ1-2
AWRVSLGAGGYT
>TRBV10-3|TRBJ2-7
AIKGRQGISYEQY
>TRBV12-5|TRBJ2-1
ASGLVGTSLF
>TRBV6-6|TRBJ1-1
ASSSTAMNTEAF
>TRBV28|TRBJ1-2
ASQQGHLGYT
>TRBV6-7|TRBJ1-6
ASSYSWGPQPARDSYSPLH
>TRBV5-6|TRBJ1-6
ASSEVSTGRNSPLH
>TRBV19|TRBJ1-2
ASSTYPGTGEGYT
>TRBV30|TRBJ2-3
AWSVLATPDTQY
>TRBV6-4|TRBJ1-4
ASREGQGSEKLF
>TRBV5-4|TRBJ2-2
ASELLNTGELF
>TRBV7-9|TRBJ1-6
ASSPVQGVSPLH
>TRBV6-4|TRBJ1-5
ASINWSRPQH
>TRBV29-1|TRBJ2-5
SVGSGDSGETQY
>TRBV7-3|TRBJ2-5
ASSHGGEEETQY
>TRBV28|TRBJ2-7
ASKQGRYGEQY
>TRBV30|TRBJ1-6
AWRSPGGHPNSPLH
>TRBV28|TRBJ1-5
ASSLGGAEQPQH
>TRBV29-1|TRBJ2-3
SVPLAGWGDTQY
>TRBV25-1|TRBJ1-6
ASSVGQSAPLH
>TRBV6-5|TRBJ2-7
ASGNGRAYEQY
>TRBV27|TRBJ2-3
ASSVAGGLEDTQY
>TRBV2|TRBJ2-3
ASSGISGISTDTQY
>TRBV2|TRBJ2-3
ASKKGGASTDTQY
>TRBV28|TRBJ1-1
ASSFIYREGGRGTEAF
>TRBV6-5|TRBJ2-5
ASSWGAETQY
>TRBV10-2|TRBJ1-3
ASSQQQGRNTIY
>TRBV19|TRBJ2-3
ASSIPQDPNTQY
>TRBV30|TRBJ2-1
AWSVAHNEQF
>TRBV6-2/TRBV6-3|TRBJ2-3
ASSWGGDTQY
>TRBV30|TRBJ1-5
AWSATGDQPQH
>TRBV29-1|TRBJ1-5
SVEAGANQPQH
>TRBV5-1|TRBJ2-3
ASSSRQGGDTQY
>TRBV6-5|TRBJ2-4
ASSPGGTKNIQY
>TRBV5-1|TRBJ2-5
ASSTTGVETQY
>TRBV5-4|TRBJ2-3
ASSLTAGGGDTQY
>TRBV7-2|TRBJ2-5
ASSPPQRRETQY
>TRBV9|TRBJ2-3
ASSEGQATDTQY
>TRBV18|TRBJ1-1
ASSPPMAPEAF
>TRBV12-2|TRBJ2-3
ASRLAQPAYGADTQY
>TRBV28|TRBJ1-6
ASSLAGVVNSPLH
>TRBV2|TRBJ1-6
ARSGEVGSPLH
>TRBV2|TRBJ1-1
ASSEEGGTEAF
>TRBV5-1|TRBJ1-1
ASSSLRQGDTEAF
>TRBV4-1|TRBJ2-7
ASSQGGPQEQY
>TRBV19|TRBJ1-4
ASSTSWTGLEEKLF
>TRBV6-1|TRBJ2-1
ASNLDGGGVQF
>TRBV18|TRBJ2-7
ASSPTTGTYEQY
>TRBV11-3|TRBJ2-1
ASSSDSGVSYNEQF
>TRBV5-5|TRBJ2-7
ASSLAPGGSSYEQY
>TRBV19|TRBJ2-3
ASSIAGGDVDTQY
>TRBV5-1|TRBJ2-2
ASSPSGGTNTGELF
>TRBV10-1|TRBJ2-1
ASARGGYNEQF